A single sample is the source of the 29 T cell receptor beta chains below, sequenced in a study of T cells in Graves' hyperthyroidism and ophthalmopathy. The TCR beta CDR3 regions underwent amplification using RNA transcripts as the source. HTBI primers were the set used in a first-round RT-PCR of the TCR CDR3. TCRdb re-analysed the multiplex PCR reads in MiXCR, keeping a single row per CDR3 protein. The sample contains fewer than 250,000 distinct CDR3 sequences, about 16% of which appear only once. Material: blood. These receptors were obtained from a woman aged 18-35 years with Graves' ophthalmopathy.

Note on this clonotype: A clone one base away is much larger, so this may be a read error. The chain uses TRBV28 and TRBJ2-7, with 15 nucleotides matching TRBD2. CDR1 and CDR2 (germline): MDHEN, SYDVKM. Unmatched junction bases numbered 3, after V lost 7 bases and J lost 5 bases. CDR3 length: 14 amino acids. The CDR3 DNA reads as TGTGCCAGCACCAGGACTAGCGGGGGGGACGAGCAGTACTTC. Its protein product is CASTRTSGGDEQYF. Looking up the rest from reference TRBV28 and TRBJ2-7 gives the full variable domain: DVKVTQSSRYLVKRTGEKVFLECVQDMDHENMFWYRQDPGLGLRLIYFSYDVKMKEKGDIPEGYSVSREKKERFSLILESASTNQTSMYLCASTRTSGGDEQYFGPGTRLTVT.

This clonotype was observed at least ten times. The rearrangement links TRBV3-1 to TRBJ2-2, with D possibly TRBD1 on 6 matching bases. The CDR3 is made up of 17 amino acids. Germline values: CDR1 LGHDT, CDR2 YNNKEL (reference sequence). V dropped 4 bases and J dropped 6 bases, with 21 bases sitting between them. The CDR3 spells CASSPSPSGTYAGELFF. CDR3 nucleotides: TGTGCCAGCAGCCCTTCCCCGAGTGGGACATACGCCGGGGAGCTGTTTTTT.

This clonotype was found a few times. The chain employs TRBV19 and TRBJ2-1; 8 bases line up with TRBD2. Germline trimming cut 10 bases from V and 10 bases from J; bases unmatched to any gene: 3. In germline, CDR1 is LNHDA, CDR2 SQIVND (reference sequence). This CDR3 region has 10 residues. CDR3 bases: TGTGCCACTCAGCGGGGGGAGCAGTTCTTC. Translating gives CATQRGEQFF.

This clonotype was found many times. The CDR3: CASRVGPQAGEQFF. In DNA, the CDR3 is TGTGCCAGCAGGGTGGGGCCCCAGGCCGGTGAGCAGTTCTTC. This chain links TRBV6-1 with TRBJ2-1; tentative D call: TRBD1 (5 bases). From germline, CDR1 is MNHNS and CDR2 SASEGT. The CDR3 contains 14 residues. Trimming pared 6 bases from V and 9 bases from J, leaving 18 bases between.

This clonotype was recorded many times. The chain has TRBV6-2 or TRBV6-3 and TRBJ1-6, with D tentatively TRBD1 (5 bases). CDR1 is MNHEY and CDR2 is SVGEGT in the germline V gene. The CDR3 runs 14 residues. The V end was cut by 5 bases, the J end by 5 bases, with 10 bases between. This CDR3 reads CASSLLGDNSPLHF. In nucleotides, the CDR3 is TGTGCCAGCAGTCTCTTGGGGGATAATTCACCCCTCCACTTT.

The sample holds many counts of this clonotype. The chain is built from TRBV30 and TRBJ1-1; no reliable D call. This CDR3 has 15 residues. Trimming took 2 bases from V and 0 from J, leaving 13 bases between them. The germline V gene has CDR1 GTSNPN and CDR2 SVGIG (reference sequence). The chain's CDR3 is CAWSLPTYMNTEAFF. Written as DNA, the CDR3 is TGTGCCTGGAGTTTACCGACCTACATGAACACTGAAGCTTTCTTT.

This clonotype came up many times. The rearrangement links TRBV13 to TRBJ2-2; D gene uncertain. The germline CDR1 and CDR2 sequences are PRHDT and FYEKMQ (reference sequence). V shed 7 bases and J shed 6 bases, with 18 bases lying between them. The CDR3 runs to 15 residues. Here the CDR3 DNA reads TGTGCCAGCACCCCCGGGCTTTACGGCTCCGGGGAGCTGTTTTTT. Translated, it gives CASTPGLYGSGELFF. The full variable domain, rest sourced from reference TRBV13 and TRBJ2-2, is AAGVIQSPRHLIKEKRETATLKCYPIPRHDTVYWYQQGPGQDPQFLISFYEKMQSDKGSIPDRFSAQQFSDYHSELNMSSLELGDSALYFCASTPGLYGSGELFFGEGSRLTVL.

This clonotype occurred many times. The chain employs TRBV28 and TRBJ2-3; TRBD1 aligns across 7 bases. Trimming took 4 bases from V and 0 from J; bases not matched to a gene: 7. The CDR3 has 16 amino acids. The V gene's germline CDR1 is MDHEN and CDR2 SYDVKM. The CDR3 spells CASSSPQGFSTDTQYF. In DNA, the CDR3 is TGTGCCAGCAGTTCCCCACAGGGGTTTAGCACAGATACGCAGTATTTT.

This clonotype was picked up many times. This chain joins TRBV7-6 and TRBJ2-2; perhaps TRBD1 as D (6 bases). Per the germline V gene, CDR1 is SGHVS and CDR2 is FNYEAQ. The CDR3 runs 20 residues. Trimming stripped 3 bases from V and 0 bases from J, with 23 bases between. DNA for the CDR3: TGTGCCAGCAGCTTTATACGCCGGGACACATACGGACCGAACACCGGGGAGCTGTTTTTT. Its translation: CASSFIRRDTYGPNTGELFF. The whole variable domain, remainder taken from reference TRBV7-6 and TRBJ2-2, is GAGVSQSPRYKVTKRGQDVALRCDPISGHVSLYWYRQALGQGPEFLTYFNYEAQQDKSGLPNDRFSAERPEGSISTLTIQRTEQRDSAMYRCASSFIRRDTYGPNTGELFFGEGSRLTVL.

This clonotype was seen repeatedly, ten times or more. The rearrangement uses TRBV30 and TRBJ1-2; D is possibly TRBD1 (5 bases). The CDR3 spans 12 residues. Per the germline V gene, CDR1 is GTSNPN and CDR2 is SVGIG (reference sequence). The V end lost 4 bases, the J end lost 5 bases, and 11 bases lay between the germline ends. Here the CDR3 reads CAWTKDRYGYTF. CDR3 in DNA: TGTGCCTGGACCAAAGACAGATATGGCTACACCTTC. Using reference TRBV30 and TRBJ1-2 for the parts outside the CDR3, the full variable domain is SQTIHQWPATLVQPVGSPLSLECTVEGTSNPNLYWYRQAAGRGLQLLFYSVGIGQISSEVPQNLSASRPQDRQFILSSKKLLLSDSGFYLCAWTKDRYGYTFGSGTRLTVV.

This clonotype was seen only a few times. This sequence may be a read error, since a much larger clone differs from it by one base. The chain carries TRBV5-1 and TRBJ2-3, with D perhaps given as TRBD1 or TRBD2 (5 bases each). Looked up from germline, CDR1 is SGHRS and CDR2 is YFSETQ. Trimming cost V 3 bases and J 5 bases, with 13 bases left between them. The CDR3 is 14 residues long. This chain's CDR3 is CASSSPGPIDTQYF. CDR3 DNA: TGCGCCAGCAGCTCACCGGGACCCATAGATACGCAGTATTTT.

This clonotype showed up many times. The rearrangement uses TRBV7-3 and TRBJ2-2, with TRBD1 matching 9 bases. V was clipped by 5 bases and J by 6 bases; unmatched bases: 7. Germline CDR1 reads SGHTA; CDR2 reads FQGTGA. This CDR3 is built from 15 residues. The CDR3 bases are TGTGCCAGCAGCCCAGGGACAGGGACGGCCGGGGAGCTGTTTTTT. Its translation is CASSPGTGTAGELFF.

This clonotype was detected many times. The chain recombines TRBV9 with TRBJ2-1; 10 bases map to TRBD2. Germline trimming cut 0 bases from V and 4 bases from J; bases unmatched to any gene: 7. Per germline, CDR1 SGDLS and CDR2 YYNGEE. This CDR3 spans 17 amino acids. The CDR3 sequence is CASSVDLAGGSYNEQFF. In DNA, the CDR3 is TGTGCCAGCAGCGTAGACTTAGCGGGGGGCAGTTACAATGAGCAGTTCTTC.

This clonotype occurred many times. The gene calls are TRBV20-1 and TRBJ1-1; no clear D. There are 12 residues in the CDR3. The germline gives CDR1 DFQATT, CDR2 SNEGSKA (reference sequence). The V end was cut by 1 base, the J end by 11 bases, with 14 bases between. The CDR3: CSARGPGVMAFF. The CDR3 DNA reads TGCAGTGCTAGAGGCCCCGGGGTCATGGCTTTCTTT.

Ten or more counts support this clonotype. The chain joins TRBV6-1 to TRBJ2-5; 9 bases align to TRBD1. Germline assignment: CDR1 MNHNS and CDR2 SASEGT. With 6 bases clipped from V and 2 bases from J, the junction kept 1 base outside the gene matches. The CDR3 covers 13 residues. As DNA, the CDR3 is TGTGCCAGCAGGGACAGGGGACAAGAGACCCAGTACTTC. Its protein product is CASRDRGQETQYF.

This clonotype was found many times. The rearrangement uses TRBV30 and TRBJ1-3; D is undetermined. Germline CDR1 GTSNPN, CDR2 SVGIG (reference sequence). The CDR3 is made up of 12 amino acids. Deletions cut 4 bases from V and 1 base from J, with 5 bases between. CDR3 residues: CAWTSSGNTIYF. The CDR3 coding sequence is TGTGCCTGGACTAGTTCTGGAAACACCATATATTTT.

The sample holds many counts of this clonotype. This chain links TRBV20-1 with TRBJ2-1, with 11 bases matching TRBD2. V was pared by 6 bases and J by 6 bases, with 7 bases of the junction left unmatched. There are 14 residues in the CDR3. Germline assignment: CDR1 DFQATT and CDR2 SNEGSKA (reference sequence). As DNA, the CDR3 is TGCAGTGCCAAGAGTACTAGCGGGGGCAATGAGCAGTTCTTC. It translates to CSAKSTSGGNEQFF.

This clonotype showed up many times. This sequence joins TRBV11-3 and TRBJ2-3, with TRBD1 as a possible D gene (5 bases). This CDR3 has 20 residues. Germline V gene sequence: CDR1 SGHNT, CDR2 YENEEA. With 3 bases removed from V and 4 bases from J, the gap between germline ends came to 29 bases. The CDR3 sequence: CASSFVPGSPTPLAADTQYF. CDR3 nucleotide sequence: TGTGCCAGCAGCTTTGTCCCAGGGTCCCCCACCCCCCTCGCCGCAGATACGCAGTATTTT.

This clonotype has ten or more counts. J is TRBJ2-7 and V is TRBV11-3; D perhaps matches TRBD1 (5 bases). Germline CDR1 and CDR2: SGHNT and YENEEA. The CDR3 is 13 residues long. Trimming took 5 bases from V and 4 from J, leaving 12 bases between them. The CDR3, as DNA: TGTGCCAGCAGCCGTGGACATCTGTACGAGCAGTACTTC. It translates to CASSRGHLYEQYF.

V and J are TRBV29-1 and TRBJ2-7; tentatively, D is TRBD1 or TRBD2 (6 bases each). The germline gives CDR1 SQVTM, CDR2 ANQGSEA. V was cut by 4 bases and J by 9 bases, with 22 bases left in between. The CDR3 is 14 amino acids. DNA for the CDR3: TGCAGCGTTGTGGGGGGCAGAGTCGCGGGCGGGCAGTACTTC. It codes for CSVVGGRVAGGQYF.

As DNA, the CDR3 is TGTGCCAGCAGCCAAGATCCGAGGCACTTACTAAGACCGGGTAATGAAAAACTGTTTTTT. It translates to CASSQDPRHLLRPGNEKLFF. V gene TRBV14 combines with J gene TRBJ1-4; unclear D gene. The V gene lost 0 bases and the J gene lost 4 bases, with 24 bases spanning the gap. The CDR3 length is 20 residues. CDR1 and CDR2 from the germline V gene are SGHDN and FVKESK.

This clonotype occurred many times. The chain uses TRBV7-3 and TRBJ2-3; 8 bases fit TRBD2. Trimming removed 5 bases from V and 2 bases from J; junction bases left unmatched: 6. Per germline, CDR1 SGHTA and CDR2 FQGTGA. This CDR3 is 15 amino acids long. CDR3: CASSLGGGFTDTQYF. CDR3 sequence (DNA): TGTGCCAGCAGCCTCGGGGGGGGATTCACAGATACGCAGTATTTT.

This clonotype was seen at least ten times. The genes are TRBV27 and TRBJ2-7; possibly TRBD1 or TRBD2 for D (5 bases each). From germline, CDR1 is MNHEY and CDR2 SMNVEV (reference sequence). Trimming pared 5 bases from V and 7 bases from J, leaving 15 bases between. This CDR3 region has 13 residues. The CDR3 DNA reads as TGTGCCAGCAGTCCGGGGCCCCTTGAGGAGCAGTACTTC. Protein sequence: CASSPGPLEEQYF.

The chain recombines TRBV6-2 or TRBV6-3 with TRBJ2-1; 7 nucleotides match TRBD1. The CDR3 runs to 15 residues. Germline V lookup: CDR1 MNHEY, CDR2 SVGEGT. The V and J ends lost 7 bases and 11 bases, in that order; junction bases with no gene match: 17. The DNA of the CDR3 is TGTGCCAGCACCCGACCTCCAGGGGACAGCCATAAGCAGTTCTTC. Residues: CASTRPPGDSHKQFF.

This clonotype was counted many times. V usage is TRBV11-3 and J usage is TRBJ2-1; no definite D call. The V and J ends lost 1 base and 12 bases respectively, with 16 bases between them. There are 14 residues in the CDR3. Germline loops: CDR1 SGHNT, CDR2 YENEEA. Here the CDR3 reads CASSLVAGDGRQFF. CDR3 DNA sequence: TGTGCCAGCAGCTTAGTTGCCGGTGATGGACGGCAGTTCTTC.

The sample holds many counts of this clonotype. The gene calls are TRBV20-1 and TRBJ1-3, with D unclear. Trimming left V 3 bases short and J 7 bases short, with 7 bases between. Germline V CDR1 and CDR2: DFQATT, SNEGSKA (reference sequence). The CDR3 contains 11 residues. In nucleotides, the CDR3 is TGCAGTGCTAGGAGAGGGAACACCATATATTTT. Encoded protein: CSARRGNTIYF.

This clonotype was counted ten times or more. CDR3 bases: TGTGCCACCGGACAGGGGGCAGAATCCTATAATTCACCCCTCCACTTT. Translating gives CATGQGAESYNSPLHF. This chain connects TRBV6-1 to TRBJ1-6; 11 bases agree with TRBD1. The germline V gene encodes CDR1 MNHNS and CDR2 SASEGT. V lost 10 bases to trimming and J lost 1 base; unmatched junction nucleotides: 6. This CDR3 has 16 residues.

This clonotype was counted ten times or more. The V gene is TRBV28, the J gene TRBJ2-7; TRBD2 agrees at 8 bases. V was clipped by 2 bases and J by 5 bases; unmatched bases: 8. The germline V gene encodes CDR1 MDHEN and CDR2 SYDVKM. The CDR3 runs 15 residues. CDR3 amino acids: CASSLIAGGFNEQYF. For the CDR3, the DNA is TGTGCCAGCAGTTTAATTGCGGGAGGCTTCAACGAGCAGTACTTC.

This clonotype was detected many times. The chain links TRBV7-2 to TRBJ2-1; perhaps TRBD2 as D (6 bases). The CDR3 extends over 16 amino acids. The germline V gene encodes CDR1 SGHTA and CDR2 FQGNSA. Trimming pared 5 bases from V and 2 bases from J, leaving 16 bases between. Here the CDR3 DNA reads TGTGCCAGCAGCGCATATGGAGGGTCGGCCTACAATGAGCAGTTCTTC. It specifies CASSAYGGSAYNEQFF.